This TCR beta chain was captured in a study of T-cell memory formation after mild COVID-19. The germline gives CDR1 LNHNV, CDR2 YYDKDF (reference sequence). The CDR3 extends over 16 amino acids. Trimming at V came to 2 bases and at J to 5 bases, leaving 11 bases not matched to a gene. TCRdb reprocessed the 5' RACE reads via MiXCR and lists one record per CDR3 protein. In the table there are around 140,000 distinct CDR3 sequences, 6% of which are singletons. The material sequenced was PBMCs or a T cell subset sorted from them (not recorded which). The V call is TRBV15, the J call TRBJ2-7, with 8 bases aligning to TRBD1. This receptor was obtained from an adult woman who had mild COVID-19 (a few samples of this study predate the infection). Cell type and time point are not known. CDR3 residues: CATSRPTGESVDEQYF. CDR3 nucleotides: TGTGCCACCAGCAGACCGACAGGGGAGTCTGTCGACGAGCAGTACTTC.